This T cell receptor beta chain was obtained from a study of cytomegalovirus exposure and HLA in healthy donors (dated 2017 in TCRdb). In the study overall: According to an earlier analysis of around 600 of the donors, some 180 million T cells yielded 100 million or so unique TCR beta sequences and roughly 280 Gb of sequence data. Of the roughly 410 genotyped donors, over 80% were placed in the genetic ancestry cluster associated with self-reported Caucasian donors. To decide whether each TCR beta V gene segment behaved as functional or pseudogenic, an earlier analysis of approximately 590 of the donors relied on high-throughput TCR beta sequencing. Because of strong linkage in the cohort, 5 or 6 DR-DQ haplotypes were treated as single units for association and clustering. Besides the first cohort of more than 650 subjects, a separate validation cohort made up of 120 different subjects was used. HLA typing covered class I and class II loci at four-digit resolution. Roughly 320 gigabases of sequencing data and around 85 million unique TCR sequences made up an early release that covered approximately 620 HLA-typed donors. The study was designed to test whether signatures of past pathogen exposure could be identified by cataloging public T cell receptors. On average, 235,054 unique TCR beta nucleotide sequences were sequenced per donor among 300 to 500 genotyped donors of the cohort, with roughly 18% of those sequences being non-productive. Genome-wide SNP genotypes for about 60% of the roughly 670 donors were used in a later genetic analysis, which treated that subset as a discovery cohort. The study profiled the T cell repertoires of about 720 subjects by immunosequencing and related them to cytomegalovirus serostatus. All discovery cohort repertoires had been generated using a single sequencing platform. To predict cytomegalovirus infection status, the study brought together high-throughput TCR immunosequencing, statistical association of individual TCRs with disease status, and machine learning. A later analysis re-examined previously published TCR beta repertoires from roughly 650 donors and added high-resolution HLA genotyping to investigate patterns of TCR occurrence. In the later analysis, no new phenotypic data were used to find candidate immune exposures; instead, reliance was placed on TCR beta sequences and their occurrence across donors. Typing coverage differed by locus: A, B, C, DRB1 and DQB1 were typed in roughly 620-630 donors, DQA1 in 500 to 550, DPA1 in 600 to 610, and DPB1 in around 440. Donor age, sex, ethnicity and CMV serostatus were compiled alongside the repertoire data.

The cohort was made up of 500 to 850 healthy bone marrow donors. All cohort members were sampled while nominally healthy, although unrecorded immune exposures were likely present. The donor tested CMV seronegative and was one of the 352 seronegative cohort members. A peripheral blood sample was collected from each donor, and TCR beta sequencing was performed on peripheral blood mononuclear cells. The Qiagen DNeasy Blood Extraction Kit was used to extract genomic DNA from the blood cell samples. CDR1 and CDR2 (SGDLS, YYNGEE) derive from the germline V gene. The CDR3, from cysteine to phenylalanine, totals 15 residues. The only DNA kept is the CDR3, 45 bases in frame from the first base. The V end loses 2 bases and the J end loses 7 bases, and a stretch of 16 bases separates them. Broader findings and caveats from the paper: The study gave a list of about 160 TCR beta chains associated with cytomegalovirus. A further reported finding was that TCR beta sequences accurately predicted the HLA-A and HLA-B alleles for most subjects in the first cohort. Across donors, most TCR sequences were observed very rarely, whereas some public TCRs were present in many individuals. In an earlier analysis of several hundred of the donors, most TCR beta V segments were observed in productive rearrangements about 87% or about 30% of the time, broadly matching IMGT annotations. CMV serostatus was the only immune exposure information available for the cohort. In vitro tests confirmed that a few of the cytomegalovirus-associated TCR beta chains recognize cytomegalovirus antigens. A later analysis found that most CMV-associated TCR beta chains appeared HLA-restricted, with HLA associations seemingly driven largely by CMV exposure. According to a later analysis, TCR association rates differed among HLA loci, with DRB1 alleles showing the most associated TCRs and HLA-C alleles showing the fewest. The presence/absence analyses assumed that sequencing depth was roughly uniform across donors, and that assumption may not be true. An association between a missense DCLRE1C variant and V-gene and J-gene trimming of TCR beta chains was found in a later genetic analysis and replicated in an independent cohort. In a later analysis, HLA-associated TCR beta chains showed more clonal expansion and lower generation probabilities than non-associated chains that were equally common. The authors suggested that the approach could potentially be extended to other disease states and immunological phenotypes. The 87-base-pair reads could not distinguish some IMGT-functional V segments, including TRBV6-2 and TRBV6-3, so those segments were excluded. Assigning TCR associations to individual alleles was difficult when HLA alleles, especially DR and DQ, strongly co-occurred. According to a later analysis, parvovirus B19, influenza, CMV and Epstein-Barr virus appeared linked to several top co-occurrence clusters. HLA typing was unavailable for some donors at each locus, so association tests used only the typed subset. According to a later genetic analysis, donors in an Asian-associated ancestry cluster had fewer N-insertions in productive TCRs than the approximately 670-donor mean. The sequencing pipeline was judged likely to have produced a cluster of highly shared sequence variants as a technical artifact. In this cohort, only TCR beta chains were sequenced, and detectable features were limited by the absence of alpha or paired-chain data. Linkage disequilibrium might explain the correlated functional status among segregating V segments, but an unknown experimental factor could not be excluded. Approximately 18 rarely observed V segments, including chromosome 9 orphons, were excluded from the earlier analysis of just under 600 of the donors because counts were too low. In both the original and validation cohorts, the classifier was reported to diagnose cytomegalovirus status with high specificity and sensitivity. In a later analysis, some 17,000 TCR beta sequences were associated with specific HLA alleles at a false discovery rate of 0.05.

Of note for this clone: The specificity of this receptor is unknown. Nothing much larger sits one base from this clone, and base qualities are not available.

Libraries were constructed by the immunoSEQ multiplex PCR assay. For the multiplex PCR, a mixture combining 60 forward primers for TCR Vbeta segments and 13 reverse primers for TCR Jbeta segments was used. The CDR3 region of rearranged TCR beta genes was amplified from genomic DNA by a multiplex PCR assay. On the Illumina HiSeq System, the amplified TCR beta libraries were sequenced as 87-base-pair reads. Processing in the source paper ran as follows. A later analysis tallied roughly 76 million unique TCR beta chains across the 666 repertoires, and around 12 million of those chains were shared by two or more donors. Raw reads were error-corrected and collapsed into unique sequences with a nearest-neighbor algorithm that merged closely related sequences to remove PCR and sequencing errors. CDR3 sequences were aligned to IMGT reference sequences to assign V, D and J gene segments. For a sequence to be retained, at least a six-nucleotide match to both a V gene segment and a J gene segment was required. A rearrangement counted as productive if the CDR3 had no stop codons and remained in frame with V and J, and every other rearrangement counted as non-productive. Following IMGT convention, CDR3 was defined as the stretch from the second conserved V-encoded cysteine up to the conserved J-encoded phenylalanine. Sequences without an unambiguous match to a single V gene segment were excluded from the earlier analysis of a few hundred of the donors. An earlier analysis of a few hundred of the donors called V segments functional above 56.7% productive rearrangements and segregating when the between-donor standard deviation exceeded 5%. A statistical classification framework was developed to diagnose cytomegalovirus status using the catalog of TCR beta chain sequences. A later analysis assigned V and J genes by comparing TCR nucleotide sequences with IMGT/GENE-DB human TR gene sequences. The TCRdist pipeline was used in a later analysis to assign CDR3 sequences and most-parsimonious VDJ recombination scenarios. In a later analysis, each TCR beta chain was defined by its CDR3 amino acid sequence together with its V-gene family, and reads lacking a unique V-gene family were excluded. In a later analysis, some 600 highly shared, low-generation-probability nucleotide sequences were removed to address suspected cross-contamination and a sequencing artifact. In a later analysis, a clonal expansion index was calculated for each public chain from normalized within-repertoire ranks of inferred template counts. A later analysis computed generation probabilities with a VDJ recombination model fitted to out-of-frame rearrangements, and checked the results against IGoR. A later analysis scored TCR-TCR, TCR-HLA and TCR-CMV co-occurrence with hypergeometric tests, applying a repertoire-size bias correction to TCR pairs. A later analysis estimated false discovery rates by permuting HLA or CMV assignments 20 times. In a later analysis, co-occurring TCRs were grouped using DBSCAN, and TCRdist sequence similarity was added for clustering within HLA-allele-positive subsets. Co-occurrence clustering excluded repertoires with fewer than 30,000 or more than 120,000 public chains, plus five with anomalous nucleotide sharing. The clones in this table, taken by TCRdb from immuneACCESS, are in-frame only. Not every clone is retained; where verified, under half of the shortfall comes from an unresolved V gene, and the cause of the rest is unknown. That table furnishes V, J and clone size, whereas the DNA furnished D and trimming. The sample data list 100,000 to 150,000 clones, and about 80% of these were observed just once. The ten largest clones capture roughly 4% of the sample.

The sequence was collected from a middle-aged woman in good health and CMV-seronegative. The sequencing input was PBMCs. Recombination linked TRBV9 to TRBJ1-5; the best D guess is TRBD1, with 5 bases matching. The sequenced DNA is TGTGCCAGCAGCGTTGGAGGGGCCGGGGAGCAGCCCCAGCATTTT. This yields the protein CASSVGGAGEQPQHF.